These 22 T cell receptor beta chains were sequenced from one sample in a study of blood T cell repertoires in COVID-19. TCRdb's table, derived via immunoSEQ multiplex PCR, lists solely in-frame clones and lacks some. In the table there are 130,000 to 150,000 clones, roughly 89% of which are singletons. Sequencing was carried out using PBMCs or T cells enriched from blood (not recorded which). These receptors all stem from a woman between 50 and 59 years old who had been exposed to COVID-19.

This clone has only one observation. This CDR3 reads CASSLRSGLEETQYF. The CDR3 region has the DNA TGTGCCAGCAGCTTGAGAAGCGGACTGGAAGAGACCCAGTACTTC. V and J are TRBV5-4 and TRBJ2-5; possibly TRBD2 for D (5 bases). The CDR3 has 15 amino acids. The V gene lost 1 base and the J gene lost 3 bases, with 13 bases spanning the gap. Germline CDR1 SGHNT, CDR2 YYREEE (reference sequence).

CDR3 amino acids: CASSPKGDQLAKNIQYF. CDR3 nucleotides: TGTGCCAGCAGCCCTAAGGGGGACCAACTAGCCAAAAACATTCAGTACTTC. This chain uses TRBV4-2 with TRBJ2-4, with D perhaps TRBD1 (6 bases). The CDR3 covers 17 residues. Germline CDR1 and CDR2: LGHNA and YNFKEQ. V was cut by 4 bases and J by 0 bases, with 16 bases left in between.

The chain combines TRBV11-2 with TRBJ2-2; 9 bases line up with TRBD2. The CDR3 sequence is 15 residues long. The trim removed 0 bases at V and 7 bases at J, leaving 3 bases unmatched. CDR1 and CDR2 (germline): SGHAT, FQNNGV. The CDR3 DNA follows: TGTGCCAGCAGCTTAGAACTAGCGGGCTTCGGGGAGCTGTTTTTT. It codes for CASSLELAGFGELFF.

The rearrangement links TRBV7-8 to TRBJ1-1, with D uncertain. This CDR3 is 13 amino acids long. Looked up from germline, CDR1 is SGHVS and CDR2 is FQNEAQ. Trimming shortened V by 4 bases and J by 1 base, and 7 bases separated the two germline ends. CDR3 in DNA: TGTGCCAGCAGCTCCACACCGAACACTGAAGCTTTCTTT. This codes for CASSSTPNTEAFF.

J is TRBJ2-7 and V is TRBV10-2, with 8 bases that match TRBD2. The V and J ends lost 2 bases and 3 bases, in that order; junction bases with no gene match: 3. The CDR3 has 14 residues. Per germline, CDR1 WSHSY and CDR2 SAAADI. CDR3 in DNA: TGCGCCAGCAGTGAGACGGCGGGAGGCTACGAGCAGTACTTC. Translated: CASSETAGGYEQYF.

V and J are TRBV5-4 and TRBJ2-1; TRBD2 is a possible D gene (5 bases). Trimming shortened V by 3 bases and J by 5 bases, and 12 bases separated the two germline ends. The germline gives CDR1 SGHNT, CDR2 YYREEE (reference sequence). The CDR3 spans 14 residues. The CDR3 bases are TGTGCCAGCAGCTGGGGAGATGGGGACAATGAGCAGTTCTTC. Translated, it gives CASSWGDGDNEQFF.

This rearrangement joins TRBV9 to TRBJ2-7; D is unresolved. Trimming took 0 bases from V and 1 from J, leaving 8 bases between them. This CDR3 contains 14 residues. Looked up from germline, CDR1 is SGDLS and CDR2 is YYNGEE. The CDR3 protein is CASSVGVQSYEQYF. The CDR3 region has the DNA TGTGCCAGCAGCGTAGGAGTACAGTCCTACGAGCAGTACTTC.

This clone has more than one count but fewer than ten. The chain recombines TRBV11-2 with TRBJ1-1, with a possible D match to TRBD1 (5 bases). CDR1 is SGHAT and CDR2 is FQNNGV in the germline V gene. The CDR3 totals 15 residues. Trimming left V 3 bases short and J 6 bases short, with 17 bases between. CDR3 nucleotides: TGTGCCAGCAGCTTGGCAGGGAATGGTGGCGCTGAAGCTTTCTTT. It encodes CASSLAGNGGAEAFF.

This clone was counted once. Other DNA sequences from this sample encode an identical CDR3 as well. The chain links TRBV12-3 or TRBV12-4 to TRBJ1-2, with 7 bases lining up with TRBD1. Trimming removed 5 bases from V and 4 bases from J; junction bases left unmatched: 4. This CDR3 has 13 residues. The CDR3 is CASSLGQLYGYTF. The CDR3 DNA follows: TGTGCCAGCAGTCTGGGACAGCTCTATGGCTACACCTTC.

The genes are TRBV3-1 (or the pseudogene TRBV3-2) and TRBJ2-3; TRBD2 matches at 10 bases. The CDR3 has 16 residues. V was clipped by 4 bases and J by 2 bases; unmatched bases: 6. Per the germline V gene, CDR1 is LGHDT and CDR2 is YNNKEL (reference sequence). CDR3 region: CASSLYLAGDTDTQYF. The CDR3 bases are TGTGCCAGCAGCCTCTATCTAGCGGGAGACACAGATACGCAGTATTTT.

This clone appeared once. V and J are TRBV27 and TRBJ1-1; 9 bases match TRBD1. Germline assignment: CDR1 MNHEY and CDR2 SMNVEV (reference sequence). The trim removed 7 bases at V and 4 bases at J, leaving 7 bases unmatched. CDR3 length equals 14 residues. This CDR3 reads CASTRQGGGTEAFF. The DNA of the CDR3 is TGTGCCAGCACCAGACAGGGGGGCGGCACTGAAGCTTTCTTT.

The chain carries TRBV2 and TRBJ2-1; 8 bases fit TRBD2. The length of the CDR3 is 15 residues. Germline CDR1 and CDR2: SNHLY and FYNNEI. Unmatched junction bases numbered 11, after V lost 7 bases and J lost 6 bases. The CDR3 sequence: CASTRGLAGTNEQFF. Written as DNA, the CDR3 is TGTGCCAGCACCCGAGGGCTAGCGGGCACCAATGAGCAGTTCTTC.

The rearrangement links TRBV5-8 to TRBJ1-5, with D unclear. Germline CDR1 reads SGHTS; CDR2 reads YDEGEE. The CDR3 covers 15 residues. V lost 2 bases, J lost 5 bases, and 14 bases lay in between. CDR3: CASSFGGRRDQPQHF. The CDR3 DNA reads TGTGCCAGCAGCTTTGGCGGTAGAAGAGATCAGCCCCAGCATTTT.

This clone came up once. V is TRBV5-1 and J is TRBJ1-6; 8 positions agree with TRBD1. This CDR3 is built from 14 residues. The germline V gene has CDR1 SGHRS and CDR2 YFSETQ. V lost 3 bases to trimming and J lost 8 bases; unmatched junction nucleotides: 4. The DNA of the CDR3 is TGCGCCAGCAGCTCAGACAGGGGATATTCACCCCTCCACTTT. Protein sequence: CASSSDRGYSPLHF.

The chain has TRBV11-2 and TRBJ2-4, with D possibly being TRBD2 (5 bases). This CDR3 is 15 amino acids long. V lost 7 bases and J 5 bases, leaving 18 bases between the germline ends. Germline-derived CDR1 and CDR2 are SGHAT and FQNNGV. This chain's CDR3 is CASTLSPGVQNIQYF. CDR3 in DNA: TGTGCCAGCACTCTATCCCCCGGGGTCCAAAACATTCAGTACTTC.

The rearrangement joins TRBV3-1 (or the pseudogene TRBV3-2) to TRBJ1-5; TRBD1 is a possible D gene (5 bases). V lost 6 bases and J lost 0, with 12 bases in between. From germline, CDR1 is LGHDT and CDR2 YNNKEL (reference sequence). The CDR3 is 15 amino acids. CDR3: CASSPTRGSNQPQHF. Written as DNA, the CDR3 is TGTGCCAGCAGTCCGACAAGGGGTAGCAATCAGCCCCAGCATTTT.

The J gene is TRBJ1-2, the V gene TRBV27; possibly TRBD1 for D (6 bases). Trimming pared 2 bases from V and 4 bases from J, leaving 11 bases between. The germline CDR1 and CDR2 sequences are MNHEY and SMNVEV (reference sequence). This CDR3 region has 14 residues. The CDR3 protein is CASSLGGAGYGYTF. The CDR3 DNA follows: TGTGCCAGCAGTTTAGGGGGCGCCGGCTATGGCTACACCTTC.

Comments on this clone: The junction does not match germline at one end; this may be a read error. This chain joins TRBV3-1 (or the pseudogene TRBV3-2) and TRBJ1-1; D is uncertain. Germline CDR1 and CDR2: LGHDT and YNNKEL (reference sequence). This CDR3 contains 13 residues. Written as DNA, the CDR3 is TGTACCAGCAGCCAGTACAGGAACACTGAAGCTTTCTTT. Translated, it gives CTSSQYRNTEAFF.

This clone was seen a few times. The rearrangement uses TRBV6-4 and TRBJ2-2, with 7 positions matching TRBD1. Germline lookup yields CDR1 MRHNA and CDR2 SNTAGT. V lost 5 bases to trimming and J lost 7 bases; unmatched junction nucleotides: 19. This CDR3 contains 18 residues. The DNA for the CDR3 is TGTGCCAGCAGTCCGGGTGACCCGGAGAGGGGGCAGATCGGGGAGCTGTTTTTT. This translates into CASSPGDPERGQIGELFF.

The chain couples TRBV2 to TRBJ2-3; 8 bases are a match to TRBD2. Looked up from germline, CDR1 is SNHLY and CDR2 is FYNNEI. CDR3 length: 15 amino acids. V gave up 6 bases and J gave up 0 bases; unmatched junction bases: 5. The DNA for the CDR3 is TGTGCCAGCAGACAGGAGCGGGGGAGCACAGATACGCAGTATTTT. Its translation: CASRQERGSTDTQYF.

In its sample, this clone was seen once. The chain employs TRBV12-3 or TRBV12-4 and TRBJ2-7; no firm D call. The CDR3 contains 12 residues. V lost 4 bases and J 12 bases, leaving 16 bases between the germline ends. The CDR3, as DNA: TGTGCCAGCAGTTCGGATTTCGAGACGGGGTACTTC. Protein: CASSSDFETGYF.

The chain has TRBV2 and TRBJ2-3; D perhaps matches TRBD2 (7 bases). The CDR3 loop spans 16 amino acids. CDR1 and CDR2 from the germline V gene are SNHLY and FYNNEI. Trimming stripped 7 bases from V and 3 bases from J, with 20 bases between. The CDR3 region is CASTIRGGAGTDTQYF. In nucleotides, the CDR3 is TGTGCCAGCACCATAAGGGGGGGGGCGGGTACAGATACGCAGTATTTT.